This T cell receptor beta chain was sequenced in a study of T-cell reconstitution after alpha-beta-depleted transplantation in children. Study-level findings and limits: Newly produced T cells mostly provided counts and TCRbeta diversity after one year, as hyperexpanded clones declined. Surviving recipient T cells and thymic progenitors produced the high day-60 TCRbeta diversity seen in some patients. Expanded graft clones numbering several hundred reportedly gave rise to alpha-beta T cells about two months after transplant.

Unique molecular identifiers were used in preparing the TCRbeta library. TCRdb independently ran MiXCR on the PCR reads; one entry per CDR3 protein. The sample records a few thousand distinct CDR3 sequences, 6.5% to 8% being singletons. Germline V gene sequence: CDR1 LNHDA, CDR2 SQIVND (reference sequence). After removal of 5 bases from V and 2 bases from J, the junction contained 8 bases not matched to a gene. The CDR3 loop spans 16 amino acids. Within the sample, this clonotype is medium-sized (0.01 to 0.1%). Its specificity is unknown. This sequence was found in a boy under two years old who had a stem cell transplant for SCID, so the T cells may come from the graft donor. The rearrangement uses TRBV19 and TRBJ2-1, with 8 bases identical to TRBD2. The sequencing used PBMCs, mostly from graft donor cells, collected 60 days after TCRalphabeta/CD19-depleted stem cell transplant. DNA of the CDR3: TGTGCCAGTAGTCGGATAGCGGGGCCGACCTACAATGAGCAGTTCTTC. Translated, it gives CASSRIAGPTYNEQFF.